A single sample gave rise to the 11 T cell receptor beta chains below, sequenced in a study of read filtering for tumor transcriptome and immune sequencing (dated by TCRdb to about 2020). TCRdb shows the sequencer as Illumina HiSeq 4000. TCR libraries were constructed from approximately 360 ng RNA using the Immunoverse kit, and molecular barcoded adaptors covering alpha/delta and beta/gamma chains were employed. The public reads were reanalyzed by TCRdb: fastp trimming at Q25, MiXCR alignment, in-frame beta chains only. Every distinct CDR3 protein forms one entry, paired with its most common genes and DNA. Across this sample there are about 86,000 distinct CDR3 sequences, with 9% to 15% seen only once. The top ten clonotypes cover more than 13% of the sample. Source material: a population of CD138-negative cells sorted from bone marrow. The cell subset or site label of this sample denotes: bone marrow mononuclear cells depleted of CD138+ plasma/myeloma cells by negative magnetic selection. The receptors were sampled from a donor at least 40 years old with multiple myeloma.

This clonotype has at least ten counts. This chain connects TRBV19 to TRBJ2-5, with 7 bases identical to TRBD2. J lost 1 base, V lost 4 bases, and 6 bases had no gene match. The CDR3 runs to 15 residues. In germline, CDR1 is LNHDA, CDR2 SQIVND (reference sequence). CDR3 sequence reads: CASSKAGDLQETQYF. For the CDR3, the DNA is TGTGCCAGTAGTAAGGCGGGAGATCTCCAAGAGACCCAGTACTTC.

Of note for this clonotype: Possible read error: a much larger clone is one base away. This rearrangement joins TRBV12-3 or TRBV12-4 to TRBJ2-3, with 7 bases lining up with TRBD1. This CDR3 region has 13 residues. This chain's CDR3 is CASSLNQGDTRYF. In DNA, the CDR3 is TGTGCCAGCAGCCTGAACCAGGGGGATACGCGGTATTTT.

About this clonotype: This may come from a read error, since a much larger clone is one base off. The J gene is TRBJ2-5, the V gene TRBV2, with 9 bases aligning to TRBD2. Germline CDR1 and CDR2: SNHLY and FYNNEI. The CDR3 spans 16 residues. The CDR3 here is CDSSEARAGGWETQYF. The CDR3 nucleotides are TGTGACAGCAGTGAAGCTCGAGCGGGAGGTTGGGAGACCCAGTACTTC.

This chain connects TRBV25-1 to TRBJ2-5, with 10 bases fitting TRBD2. The CDR3 runs to 18 residues. The V segment lost 3 bases and the J segment 0 bases; nucleotides outside the gene matches: 10. Germline V CDR1 and CDR2: MGHDK, SYGVNS. This CDR3 reads CASSDLAGEEADQETQYF. The CDR3, as DNA: TGTGCCAGCAGTGATCTAGCGGGAGAGGAGGCTGACCAAGAGACCCAGTACTTC.

The sample holds many counts of this clonotype. The chain combines TRBV2 with TRBJ2-1, with D tentatively TRBD1 (6 bases). The germline V gene has CDR1 SNHLY and CDR2 FYNNEI. V was clipped by 2 bases and J by 5 bases, with 7 bases between them. This CDR3 is 13 amino acids long. In DNA form, the CDR3 reads TGTGCCAGCAGTGAAAACAGGGACAATGAGCAGTTCTTC. Residues: CASSENRDNEQFF.

This clonotype has just a few counts. A read error likely explains this, since a far larger clone differs by one base. This chain joins TRBV28 and TRBJ2-1, with 7 nucleotides matching TRBD2. Gene TRBJ2-5 matches the end of the DNA better, so the J call may be wrong. The CDR3 sequence is 16 residues long. Germline lookup yields CDR1 MDHEN and CDR2 SYDVKM. As DNA, the CDR3 is TGTGCCAGCAGTTCCGTCGGTGGGGGGGTTCAAGAGACCCAGTACTTC. It encodes CASSSVGGGVQETQYF.

This clonotype has ten or more counts. The chain has TRBV20-1 and TRBJ2-2; TRBD2 might be the D (5 bases). The CDR3 length is 13 residues. CDR1 is DFQATT and CDR2 is SNEGSKA in the germline V gene (reference sequence). V was cut by 3 bases and J by 2 bases, with 7 bases left in between. The CDR3 nucleotides are TGCAGTGCTAGCGGAGGAAACACCGGGGAGCTGTTTTTT. Its protein is CSASGGNTGELFF.

As for this clonotype: A single base separates this from a much larger clone, so it may be a read error. The chain has TRBV2 and TRBJ2-1; D gene ambiguous. This CDR3 has 12 residues. Germline V gives CDR1 SNHLY, CDR2 FYNNEI. CDR3 coding DNA: TGTGCCAGCAGTTCTTCCGCCCATGAGCAGTCCTTC. It codes for CASSSSAHEQSF. The full variable domain, completed using reference TRBV2 and TRBJ2-1, is EPEVTQTPSHQVTQMGQEVILRCVPISNHLYFYWYRQILGQKVEFLVSFYNNEISEKSEIFDDQFSVERPDGSNFTLKIRSTKLEDSAMYFCASSSSAHEQSFGPGTRLTVL.

There are a few counts of this clonotype. The rearrangement links TRBV5-1 to TRBJ2-1; TRBD2 aligns across 10 bases. V trimming: 2 bases; J trimming: 6 bases; junction bases outside the gene matches: 20. The V gene's germline CDR1 is SGHRS and CDR2 YFSETQ. This CDR3 comprises 20 residues. CDR3 in DNA: TGCGCCAGCAGCTTCATATGGACTAGCGGACTAATAAGTGGTCCCAATGAGCAGTTCTTC. It is translated as CASSFIWTSGLISGPNEQFF.

This clonotype was seen ten or more times. The chain recombines TRBV29-1 with TRBJ2-7; D gene ambiguous. V was clipped by 4 bases and J by 7 bases, with 14 bases between them. Germline CDR1 and CDR2: SQVTM and ANQGSEA. The CDR3 has 12 amino acids. CDR3 amino acids: CSVGRRAQEQYF. CDR3 nucleotides: TGCAGCGTTGGGCGGCGAGCCCAAGAGCAGTACTTC.

This clonotype has a count of ten or more. The chain recombines TRBV28 with TRBJ2-5, with 7 nucleotides matching TRBD1. The trim removed 6 bases at V and 5 bases at J, leaving 6 bases unmatched. The CDR3 is made up of 13 amino acids. Looked up from germline, CDR1 is MDHEN and CDR2 is SYDVKM. The chain's CDR3 is CASSPTGLETQYF. The CDR3 DNA reads as TGTGCCAGCAGCCCGACAGGGCTGGAGACCCAGTACTTC. Supplemented by reference TRBV28 and TRBJ2-5, the full variable domain reads DVKVTQSSRYLVKRTGEKVFLECVQDMDHENMFWYRQDPGLGLRLIYFSYDVKMKEKGDIPEGYSVSREKKERFSLILESASTNQTSMYLCASSPTGLETQYFGPGTRLLVL.